This T cell receptor beta chain stems from a study of cytotoxic CD8 clonotypes in ibrutinib-treated CLL. Findings of the study overall: Clonality grew at ibrutinib response; at progression, it decreased back toward baseline. The study sampled sustained-remission and progressing patients at different times.

The assay was immunoSEQ multiplex PCR, and TCRdb's table has in-frame clones only and misses some. The repertoire includes 300,000 to 400,000 clones, 67% of them detected once, and around 6.6% sits in the top ten. This clone has just a few counts. Its antigen is unknown. This clonotype was obtained from a human donor with chronic lymphocytic leukemia. The sample consisted of PBMCs, taken after 36 months of ibrutinib treatment.

CDR3 in DNA: TGTGCCAGCAGCCCCAGAGGGGTGAGCAATCAGCCCCAGCATTTT. Translated, it gives CASSPRGVSNQPQHF. This rearrangement joins TRBV7-9 to TRBJ1-5, with D maybe TRBD1 (5 bases). CDR3 length equals 15 residues. Germline CDR1 SEHNR, CDR2 FQNEAQ (reference sequence). Trimming cost V 5 bases and J 1 base, with 12 bases left between them.